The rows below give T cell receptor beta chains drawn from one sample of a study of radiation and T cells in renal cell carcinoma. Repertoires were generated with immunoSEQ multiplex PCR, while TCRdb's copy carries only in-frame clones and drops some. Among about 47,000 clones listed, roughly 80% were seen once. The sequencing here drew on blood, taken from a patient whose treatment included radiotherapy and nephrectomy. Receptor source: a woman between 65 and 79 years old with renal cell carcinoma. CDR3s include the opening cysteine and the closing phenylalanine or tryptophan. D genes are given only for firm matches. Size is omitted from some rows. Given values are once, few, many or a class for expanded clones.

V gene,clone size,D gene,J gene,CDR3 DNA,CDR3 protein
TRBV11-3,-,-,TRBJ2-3,TGTGCCAGCAGCTTTGGGGCGGGACGCACAGATACGCAGTATTTT,CASSFGAGRTDTQYF
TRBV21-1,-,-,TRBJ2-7,TGTGCCAGCAGCAGAGAAATCAGAGTCCACGAGCAGTACTTC,CASSREIRVHEQYF
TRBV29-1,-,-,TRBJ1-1,TGCAGCGTTGGAAGAGTCACTGAAGCTTTCTTT,CSVGRVTEAFF
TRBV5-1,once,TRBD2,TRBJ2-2,TGCGCCAGCAGCATTAGCGGGGGGCAGAACACCGGGGAGCTGTTTTTT,CASSISGGQNTGELFF
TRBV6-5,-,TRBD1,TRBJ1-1,TGTGCCAGCAGTTCTCGGACAGGGGAAAACACTGAAGCTTTCTTT,CASSSRTGENTEAFF
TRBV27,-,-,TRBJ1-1,TGTGCCAGCAGCTGGAACAGCCTCATGAACACTGAAGCTTTCTTT,CASSWNSLMNTEAFF
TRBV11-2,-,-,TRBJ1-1,TGTGCCAGCAGCTTAATTATCGGGGGGCGCAGATACACTGAAGCTTTCTTT,CASSLIIGGRRYTEAFF
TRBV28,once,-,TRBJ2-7,TGTGCCAGCAGCCCTCCAGGGGCGGCGACTGACGAGCAGTACTTC,CASSPPGAATDEQYF
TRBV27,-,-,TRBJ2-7,TGTGCCAGCAGTCCTCGGACGTCCTACGAGCAGTACTTC,CASSPRTSYEQYF
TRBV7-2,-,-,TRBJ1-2,TGTGCCAGCACCCTAGGGGCAGGGAGGAACTATGGCTACACCTTC,CASTLGAGRNYGYTF
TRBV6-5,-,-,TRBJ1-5,TGTGCCAGCAAACAGACCTCGTATAGCAATCAGCCCCAGCATTTT,CASKQTSYSNQPQHF
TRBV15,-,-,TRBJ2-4,TGTGCCACCAGCAGAGAAGTGCAGGGGCAAAACATTCAGTACTTC,CATSREVQGQNIQYF
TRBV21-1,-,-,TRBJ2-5,TGTGCCAGCAGCAAGGTGATCCCCAGGGAGACCCAGTACTTC,CASSKVIPRETQYF
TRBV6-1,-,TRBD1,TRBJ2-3,TGTGCCACCCTCGGACAGGTCACAGATACGCAGTATTTT,CATLGQVTDTQYF
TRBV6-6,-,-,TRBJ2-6,TGTGCCAGCAGTTACTCGTCCTCTGGGGCCAACGTCCTGACTTTC,CASSYSSSGANVLTF
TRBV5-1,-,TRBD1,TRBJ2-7,TGCGCCAGCAGCCCTGGAAGACAGGGGCGCTACGAGCAGTACTTC,CASSPGRQGRYEQYF
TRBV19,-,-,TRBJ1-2,TGTGCCAGTACCTCGGGCGGGGGGTATGGCTACACCTTC,CASTSGGGYGYTF
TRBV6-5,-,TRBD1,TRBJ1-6,TGTGCCAGCAGTCGAAACCGGGACAGGGGTTCACCCCTCCACTTT,CASSRNRDRGSPLHF
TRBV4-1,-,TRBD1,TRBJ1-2,TGCGCCAGCAGCCAAGAGGGCCTCAGGGGGCCCTATGGCTACACCTTC,CASSQEGLRGPYGYTF
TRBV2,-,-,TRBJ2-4,TGTGCCAGCAGTGAATCAAGGGGAGCCAAAAACATTCAGTACTTC,CASSESRGAKNIQYF
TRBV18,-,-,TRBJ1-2,TGTGCCAGCTCACCACTAGATGATGGCTACACCTTC,CASSPLDDGYTF
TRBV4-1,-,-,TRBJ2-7,TGCGCCAGCAGCCAAGCGATCAGAACGACGTACGAGCAGTACTTC,CASSQAIRTTYEQYF
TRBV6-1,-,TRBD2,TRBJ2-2,TGTGCCAGCAGTGAAGGGGACTACCTGCACCGGGAGCTGTTTTTT,CASSEGDYLHRELFF
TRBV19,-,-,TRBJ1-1,TGTGCCAGTAGTAAAGGTTCCTCCGGACGGTTGAACACTGAAGCTTTCTTT,CASSKGSSGRLNTEAFF
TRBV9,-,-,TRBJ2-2,TGTGCCAGCAGCCATAGGGGGGCAGACACCGGGGAGCTGTTTTTT,CASSHRGADTGELFF